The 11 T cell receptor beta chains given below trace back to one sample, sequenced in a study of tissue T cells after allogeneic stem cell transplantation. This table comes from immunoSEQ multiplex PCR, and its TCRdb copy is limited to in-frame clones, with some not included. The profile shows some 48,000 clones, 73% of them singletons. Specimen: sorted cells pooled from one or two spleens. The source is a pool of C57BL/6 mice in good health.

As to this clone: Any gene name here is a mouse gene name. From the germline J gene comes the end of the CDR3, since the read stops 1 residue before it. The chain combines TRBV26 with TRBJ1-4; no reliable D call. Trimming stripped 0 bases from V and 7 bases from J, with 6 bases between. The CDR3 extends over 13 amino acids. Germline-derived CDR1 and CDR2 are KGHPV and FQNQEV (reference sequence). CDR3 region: CASSLSSSERLFF. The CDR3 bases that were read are TGTGCCAGCAGTCTGTCGAGTAGCGAAAGATTATTT.

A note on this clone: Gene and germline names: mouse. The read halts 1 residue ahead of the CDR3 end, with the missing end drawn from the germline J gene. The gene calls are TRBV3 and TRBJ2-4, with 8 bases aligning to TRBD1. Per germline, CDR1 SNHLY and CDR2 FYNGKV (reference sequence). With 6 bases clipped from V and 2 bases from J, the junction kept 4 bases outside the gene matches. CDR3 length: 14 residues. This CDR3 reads CASSPDRVQNTLYF. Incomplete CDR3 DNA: TGTGCCAGCAGTCCGGACAGGGTTCAAAACACCTTGTAC.

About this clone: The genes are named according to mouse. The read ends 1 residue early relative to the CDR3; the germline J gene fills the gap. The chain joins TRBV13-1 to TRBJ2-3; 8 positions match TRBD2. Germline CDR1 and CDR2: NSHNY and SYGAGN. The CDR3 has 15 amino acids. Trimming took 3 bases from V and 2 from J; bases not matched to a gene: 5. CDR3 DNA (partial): TGTGCCAGCAGTGGTGGGGGGGGCGATGCAGAAACGCTGTAT. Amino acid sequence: CASSGGGGDAETLY. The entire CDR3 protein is CASSGGGGDAETLYF.

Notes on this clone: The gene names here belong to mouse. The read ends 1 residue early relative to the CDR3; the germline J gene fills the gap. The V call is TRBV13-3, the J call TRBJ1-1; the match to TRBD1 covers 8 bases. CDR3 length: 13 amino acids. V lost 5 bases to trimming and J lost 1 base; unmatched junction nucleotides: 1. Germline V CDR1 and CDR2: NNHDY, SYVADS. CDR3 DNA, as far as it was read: TGTGCCAGCAGGACAGGGGTGAACACAGAAGTCTTC. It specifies CASRTGVNTEVF. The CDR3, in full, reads CASRTGVNTEVFF.

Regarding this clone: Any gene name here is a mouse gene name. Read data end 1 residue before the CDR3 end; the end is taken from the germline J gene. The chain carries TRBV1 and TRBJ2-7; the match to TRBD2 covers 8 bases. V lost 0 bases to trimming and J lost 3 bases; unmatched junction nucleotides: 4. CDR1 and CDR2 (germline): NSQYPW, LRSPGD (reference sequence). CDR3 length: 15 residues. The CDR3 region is CTCSAEGGGVYEQYF. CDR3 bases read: TGCACCTGCAGTGCAGAAGGTGGGGGGGTCTATGAACAGTAC.

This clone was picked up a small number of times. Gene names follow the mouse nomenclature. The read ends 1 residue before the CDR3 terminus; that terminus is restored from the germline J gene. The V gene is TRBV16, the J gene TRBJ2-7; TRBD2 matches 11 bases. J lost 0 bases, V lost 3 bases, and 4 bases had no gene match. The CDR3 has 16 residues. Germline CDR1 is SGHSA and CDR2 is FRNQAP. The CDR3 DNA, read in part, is TGTGCAAGCAGCTTCCGGGACTGGGGGTTCTCCTATGAACAGTAC. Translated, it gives CASSFRDWGFSYEQY. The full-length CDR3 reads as CASSFRDWGFSYEQYF.

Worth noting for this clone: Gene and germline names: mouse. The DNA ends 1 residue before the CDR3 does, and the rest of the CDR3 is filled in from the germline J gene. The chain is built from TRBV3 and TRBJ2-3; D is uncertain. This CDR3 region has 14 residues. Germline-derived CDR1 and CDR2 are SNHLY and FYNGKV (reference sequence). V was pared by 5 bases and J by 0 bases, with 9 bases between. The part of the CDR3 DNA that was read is TGTGCCAGCAGCCATAAATCTAGTGCAGAAACGCTGTAT. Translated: CASSHKSSAETLY. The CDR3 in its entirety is CASSHKSSAETLYF.

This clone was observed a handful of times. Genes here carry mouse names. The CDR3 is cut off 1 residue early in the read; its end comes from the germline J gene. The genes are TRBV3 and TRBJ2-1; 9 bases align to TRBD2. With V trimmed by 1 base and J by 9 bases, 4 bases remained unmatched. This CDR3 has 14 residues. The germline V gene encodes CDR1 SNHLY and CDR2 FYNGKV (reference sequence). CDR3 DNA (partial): TGTGCCAGCAGCTTAGGATGGGGGGGCGATGAGCAGTTC. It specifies CASSLGWGGDEQF. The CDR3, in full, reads CASSLGWGGDEQFF.

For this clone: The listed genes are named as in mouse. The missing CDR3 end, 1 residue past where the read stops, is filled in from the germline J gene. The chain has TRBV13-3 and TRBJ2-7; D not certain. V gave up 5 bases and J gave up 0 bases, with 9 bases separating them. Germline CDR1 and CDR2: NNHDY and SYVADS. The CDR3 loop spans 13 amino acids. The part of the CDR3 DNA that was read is TGTGCCAGCAGCCCCGAAAGCTCCTATGAACAGTAC. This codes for CASSPESSYEQY. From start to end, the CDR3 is CASSPESSYEQYF.

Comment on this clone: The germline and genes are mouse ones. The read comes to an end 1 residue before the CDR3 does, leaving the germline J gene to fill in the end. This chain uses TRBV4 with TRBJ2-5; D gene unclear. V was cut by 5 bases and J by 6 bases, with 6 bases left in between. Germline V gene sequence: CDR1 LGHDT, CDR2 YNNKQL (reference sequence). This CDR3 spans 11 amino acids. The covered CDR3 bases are TGTGCCAGCAGCCAAGTTGACACCCAGTAC. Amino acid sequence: CASSQVDTQY. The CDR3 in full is CASSQVDTQYF.

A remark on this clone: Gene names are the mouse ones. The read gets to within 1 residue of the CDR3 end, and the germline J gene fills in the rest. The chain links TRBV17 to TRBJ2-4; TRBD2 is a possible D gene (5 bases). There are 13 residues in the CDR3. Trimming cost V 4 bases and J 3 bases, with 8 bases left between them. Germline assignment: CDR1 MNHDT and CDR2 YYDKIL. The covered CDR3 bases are TGTGCTAGCAGTACCTGGGCGCAAAACACCTTGTAC. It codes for CASSTWAQNTLY. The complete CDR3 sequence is CASSTWAQNTLYF.